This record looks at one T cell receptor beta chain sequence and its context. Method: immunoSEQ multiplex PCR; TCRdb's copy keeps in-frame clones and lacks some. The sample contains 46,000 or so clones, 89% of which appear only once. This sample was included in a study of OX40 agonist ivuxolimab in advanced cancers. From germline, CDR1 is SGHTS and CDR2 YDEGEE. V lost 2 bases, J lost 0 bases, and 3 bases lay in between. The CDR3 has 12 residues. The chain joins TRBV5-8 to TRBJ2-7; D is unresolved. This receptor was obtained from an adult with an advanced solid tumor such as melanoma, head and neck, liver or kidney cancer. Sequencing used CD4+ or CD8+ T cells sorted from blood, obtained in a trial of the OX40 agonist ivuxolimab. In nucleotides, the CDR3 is TGTGCCAGCAGCTTTGGCTCCTACGAGCAGTACTTC. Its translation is CASSFGSYEQYF.